Below are 27 T cell receptor beta chains sequenced from a single sample in a study of T cell responses to AZD1222 COVID-19 vaccine. Sequencing used immunoSEQ multiplex PCR; TCRdb keeps in-frame clones, though not all of them. The sample lists 140,000 to 150,000 clones, about nine tenths occurring once. Sequenced here: peripheral blood, sampled on day 0 of MenACWY control vaccination. The receptors were gathered from an adult in good health.

The V gene is TRBV5-1, the J gene TRBJ2-1, with D tentatively TRBD1 (6 bases). V lost 3 bases to trimming and J lost 0 bases, with 10 bases between them. Germline CDR1 reads SGHRS; CDR2 reads YFSETQ. The CDR3 runs 15 residues. CDR3 residues: CASSSRTDSYNEQFF. CDR3 DNA: TGCGCCAGCAGCTCTCGGACAGACTCCTACAATGAGCAGTTCTTC. The full variable domain, rest sourced from reference TRBV5-1 and TRBJ2-1, is KAGVTQTPRYLIKTRGQQVTLSCSPISGHRSVSWYQQTPGQGLQFLFEYFSETQRNKGNFPGRFSGRQFSNSRSEMNVSTLELGDSALYLCASSSRTDSYNEQFFGPGTRLTVL.

This clone was seen only once. V usage is TRBV10-3 and J usage is TRBJ1-3; D ambiguous. Germline V gene sequence: CDR1 ENHRY, CDR2 SYGVKD. The germline V and J ends were trimmed by 7 bases and 4 bases, with 8 bases remaining between them. The CDR3 runs to 12 residues. The DNA of the CDR3 is TGTGCCATCACCCTCGAAGGAAACACCATATATTTT. This translates into CAITLEGNTIYF.

The chain carries TRBV11-2 and TRBJ2-3; tentative D call: TRBD2 (6 bases). The length of the CDR3 is 19 residues. From germline, CDR1 is SGHAT and CDR2 FQNNGV. Trimming shortened V by 2 bases and J by 0 bases, and 21 bases separated the two germline ends. CDR3 sequence (DNA): TGTGCCAGCAGCTTAAAGGGACGAGGGGAGGCGACTAGCACAGATACGCAGTATTTT. Translating it yields CASSLKGRGEATSTDTQYF.

CDR3 in amino acids: CASSFNRRSYQETQYF. The CDR3 region has the DNA TGTGCCAGCAGTTTCAACAGGCGCTCGTACCAAGAGACCCAGTACTTC. The V gene is TRBV6-5, the J gene TRBJ2-5; D may be TRBD1 (5 bases). Trimming took 4 bases from V and 0 from J, leaving 15 bases between them. Germline V gene sequence: CDR1 MNHEY, CDR2 SVGAGI. The CDR3 runs 16 residues.

V and J are TRBV5-4 and TRBJ2-7; 7 nucleotides match TRBD1. There are 14 residues in the CDR3. Germline trimming cut 0 bases from V and 5 bases from J; bases unmatched to any gene: 5. Germline V gives CDR1 SGHNT, CDR2 YYREEE (reference sequence). CDR3 nucleotides: TGTGCCAGCAGCTTGGAAAACAGGGGAAACGAGCAGTACTTC. It yields the protein CASSLENRGNEQYF.

The chain combines TRBV5-1 with TRBJ1-3; D unclear. The CDR3 covers 16 residues. Per the germline V gene, CDR1 is SGHRS and CDR2 is YFSETQ. Trimming took 3 bases from V and 1 from J, leaving 14 bases between them. The CDR3 DNA follows: TGCGCCAGCAGCTATTCTACCAGCGGGTCTGGAAACACCATATATTTT. Encoded protein: CASSYSTSGSGNTIYF.

J is TRBJ1-1 and V is TRBV12-5, with 9 bases fitting TRBD1. CDR1 and CDR2 (germline): LGHNT, FRNRAP. CDR3 length equals 16 residues. Trimming at V came to 5 bases and at J to 3 bases, leaving 10 bases not matched to a gene. The CDR3 DNA reads TGTGCTAGTGGTACCACAGGGGGCATCTGGGACACTGAAGCTTTCTTT. Encoded protein: CASGTTGGIWDTEAFF.

This rearrangement joins TRBV5-1 to TRBJ2-7; D unclear. This CDR3 has 11 amino acids. Germline CDR1 and CDR2: SGHRS and YFSETQ. The ends were cut back, 7 bases at V and 0 bases at J, with 5 bases in the middle. Here the CDR3 reads CASRSSYEQYF. DNA of the CDR3: TGCGCCAGCCGGAGCTCCTACGAGCAGTACTTC.

CDR3 bases: TGTGCCAGCAGCTTTAGTTCGCTCACAGATACGCAGTATTTT. This translates into CASSFSSLTDTQYF. The chain uses TRBV7-3 and TRBJ2-3; no clear D. The ends were cut back, 3 bases at V and 2 bases at J, with 9 bases in the middle. Germline CDR1 reads SGHTA; CDR2 reads FQGTGA. The CDR3 length is 14 residues.

J is TRBJ1-1 and V is TRBV28; no reliable D call. The CDR3 is 12 amino acids. Germline V gives CDR1 MDHEN, CDR2 SYDVKM. V lost 5 bases and J lost 5, with 9 bases in between. The DNA of the CDR3 is TGTGCCAGCAGTCCCCATCGAACTGAAGCTTTCTTT. Protein: CASSPHRTEAFF.

This clone was recorded only once. The V call is TRBV5-4, the J call TRBJ2-7; D uncertain. Trimming removed 9 bases at V and 2 bases at J, with 15 bases between. Germline-derived CDR1 and CDR2 are SGHNT and YYREEE (reference sequence). The CDR3 has 13 amino acids. The CDR3 coding sequence is TGTGCCATCTTCAATCGCGGTGCCTACGAGCAGTACTTC. Translating gives CAIFNRGAYEQYF.

The chain employs TRBV18 and TRBJ2-3; 12 bases are a match to TRBD2. J was trimmed by 1 base and V by 1 base; bases with no gene match: 3. Germline loops: CDR1 KGHSH, CDR2 LQKENI. This CDR3 is 17 amino acids long. DNA of the CDR3: TGTGCCAGCTCACCACAGACTAGCGGGAGTGGCACAGATACGCAGTATTTT. Its translation: CASSPQTSGSGTDTQYF.

This chain uses TRBV7-9 with TRBJ1-2; D is unresolved. The germline gives CDR1 SEHNR, CDR2 FQNEAQ (reference sequence). Trimming took 1 base from V and 4 from J, leaving 7 bases between them. The CDR3 spans 13 residues. CDR3 loop: CASSLGRSYGYTF. CDR3 nucleotide sequence: TGTGCCAGCAGCTTAGGGCGGAGCTATGGCTACACCTTC. Using reference TRBV7-9 and TRBJ1-2 for the parts outside the CDR3, the full variable domain is DTGVSQNPRHKITKRGQNVTFRCDPISEHNRLYWYRQTLGQGPEFLTYFQNEAQLEKSRLLSDRFSAERPKGSFSTLEIQRTEQGDSAMYLCASSLGRSYGYTFGSGTRLTVV.

The chain joins TRBV5-1 to TRBJ2-7; a weak D match, TRBD1 (6 bases). Looked up from germline, CDR1 is SGHRS and CDR2 is YFSETQ. The CDR3 totals 15 residues. V was clipped by 0 bases and J by 2 bases, with 12 bases between them. CDR3 sequence reads: CASSLGGQGPYEQYF. The CDR3 nucleotides are TGCGCCAGCAGCTTGGGGGGGCAGGGTCCCTACGAGCAGTACTTC.

The chain has TRBV27 and TRBJ2-7; D perhaps matches TRBD1 (6 bases). Trimming left V 8 bases short and J 3 bases short, with 17 bases between. This CDR3 has 14 residues. Germline loops: CDR1 MNHEY, CDR2 SMNVEV (reference sequence). CDR3 in DNA: TGTGCCAGCTCTCCGCACAGGGACCGCTACGAGCAGTACTTC. This translates into CASSPHRDRYEQYF.

This clone was found a few times. This sequence joins TRBV28 and TRBJ2-7; possibly TRBD1 for D (5 bases). The CDR3 totals 16 residues. Trimming stripped 1 base from V and 3 bases from J, with 16 bases between. Germline V gives CDR1 MDHEN, CDR2 SYDVKM. The CDR3 DNA sequence: TGTGCCAGCAGTTTATCAATAGGCCAGGGTGGCTACGAGCAGTACTTC. Translating it yields CASSLSIGQGGYEQYF.

V and J are TRBV18 and TRBJ1-5; D remains ambiguous. V was clipped by 4 bases and J by 1 base, with 8 bases between them. The CDR3 is made up of 14 amino acids. CDR1 is KGHSH, CDR2 LQKENI, per germline. This chain's CDR3 is CASSQVDSNQPQHF. In DNA, the CDR3 is TGTGCCAGCTCACAGGTTGACAGCAATCAGCCCCAGCATTTT.

The chain employs TRBV30 and TRBJ1-5; D not certain. CDR1 and CDR2 (germline): GTSNPN, SVGIG (reference sequence). The CDR3 length is 12 residues. The V gene lost 1 base and the J gene lost 2 bases, with 3 bases spanning the gap. CDR3 protein: CAWSDGNQPQHF. The CDR3 nucleotides read TGTGCCTGGAGTGATGGCAATCAGCCCCAGCATTTT.

This chain joins TRBV7-2 and TRBJ1-1; the D gene is possibly TRBD1 (5 bases). The V end lost 5 bases, the J end lost 7 bases, and 17 bases lay between the germline ends. The length of the CDR3 is 14 residues. Germline V gene lookup returns CDR1 SGHTA and CDR2 FQGNSA. CDR3 DNA: TGTGCCAGCAGCAACCGGGACCTCGGAGGTGAAGCTTTCTTT. Its translation is CASSNRDLGGEAFF.

The rearrangement uses TRBV11-2 and TRBJ1-2; weak D call: TRBD1 (6 bases). Per germline, CDR1 SGHAT and CDR2 FQNNGV. V was shortened by 5 bases and J by 7 bases, with 8 bases between the two germline ends. The CDR3 is made up of 11 amino acids. This CDR3 reads CASSQGPGYTF. CDR3 DNA: TGTGCCAGCAGCCAGGGGCCTGGCTACACCTTC. The variable domain in full, with the rest retrieved from reference TRBV11-2 and TRBJ1-2, is EAGVAQSPRYKIIEKRQSVAFWCNPISGHATLYWYQQILGQGPKLLIQFQNNGVVDDSQLPKDRFSAERLKGVDSTLKIQPAKLEDSAVYLCASSQGPGYTFGSGTRLTVV.

The rearrangement joins TRBV28 to TRBJ1-2; 11 bases align to TRBD1. Germline V gene lookup returns CDR1 MDHEN and CDR2 SYDVKM. J gave up 4 bases and V 5 bases, and 3 bases lay outside the gene matches. This CDR3 region has 14 residues. Written as DNA, the CDR3 is TGTGCCAGCAGTGGGACAGGGGGAAGCTATGGCTACACCTTC. Translation: CASSGTGGSYGYTF.

The V call is TRBV18, the J call TRBJ1-1; TRBD1 aligns across 8 bases. V shed 4 bases, J shed 0 bases, and the junction held 13 bases outside the gene matches. The germline V gene has CDR1 KGHSH and CDR2 LQKENI. CDR3 length equals 18 residues. The CDR3 coding sequence is TGTGCCAGCTCACAGACCATAGATACAGGGGGGATGAACACTGAAGCTTTCTTT. Its protein is CASSQTIDTGGMNTEAFF.

The rearrangement joins TRBV7-3 to TRBJ2-3; D is perhaps TRBD2 (7 bases). There are 13 residues in the CDR3. Looked up from germline, CDR1 is SGHTA and CDR2 is FQGTGA. With 5 bases removed from V and 6 bases from J, the gap between germline ends came to 12 bases. CDR3 protein: CASSLGGADTQYF. Here the CDR3 DNA reads TGTGCCAGCAGCCTAGGGGGGGCGGATACGCAGTATTTT.

This clone was counted between two and nine times. At the DNA level, this CDR3 is encoded by other sequences in the same sample as well. The V gene is TRBV19, the J gene TRBJ1-5; D ambiguous. Germline lookup yields CDR1 LNHDA and CDR2 SQIVND (reference sequence). V gave up 1 base and J gave up 0 bases, with 10 bases separating them. The CDR3 spans 16 residues. CDR3 DNA: TGTGCCAGTAGTATAGCTAGCGGTTTTAGCAATCAGCCCCAGCATTTT. Amino acid sequence: CASSIASGFSNQPQHF.

V gene TRBV7-3 combines with J gene TRBJ2-6, with no clear D. Germline assignment: CDR1 SGHTA and CDR2 FQGTGA. The CDR3 runs 15 residues. With 0 bases removed from V and 3 bases from J, the gap between germline ends came to 6 bases. The CDR3 loop reads CASSLTSVGANVLTF. The CDR3 DNA reads TGTGCCAGCAGCTTAACGTCTGTTGGGGCCAACGTCCTGACTTTC.

About this clone itself: The same CDR3 is also encoded by other DNA sequences in this sample. J is TRBJ2-3 and V is TRBV9; D uncertain. From germline, CDR1 is SGDLS and CDR2 YYNGEE. The V and J ends lost 1 base and 0 bases respectively, with 0 bases between them. The length of the CDR3 is 12 residues. CDR3 loop: CASSVSTDTQYF. The CDR3 bases are TGTGCCAGCAGCGTAAGCACAGATACGCAGTATTTT.

The V and J genes are TRBV27 and TRBJ2-7; D may be TRBD1 (6 bases). Germline V gene sequence: CDR1 MNHEY, CDR2 SMNVEV (reference sequence). The CDR3 spans 14 residues. Trimming stripped 5 bases from V and 4 bases from J, with 15 bases between. The CDR3 DNA reads TGTGCCAGCAGTCCTACAGGGAATCTTTACGAGCAGTACTTC. Protein: CASSPTGNLYEQYF.